This T cell receptor (beta chain) was recorded in a study of blood T cell repertoires in COVID-19. Study as a whole: The United States, Italy and Spain were the sources of the acute and convalescent COVID-19 samples. Sample material is recorded as cDNA or gDNA derived from T cells, B-cell-depleted T cells, or PBMCs.

Seattle enrolled patients during active infection and tracked them longitudinally. Germline V gene sequence: CDR1 LNHDA, CDR2 SQIVND (reference sequence). Trimming at V came to 5 bases and at J to 3 bases, leaving 5 bases not matched to a gene. CDR3 length: 14 amino acids. Authors' analysis steps: Amplified reference gene primers provided the basis for estimating nucleated cell counts. The method was immunoSEQ multiplex PCR; TCRdb's version includes in-frame clones alone and lacks a portion of them. V and J calls and clone size are those listed in that table; D and trimming were worked out from the DNA. The sample has 300,000 to 350,000 clones, about 87% seen once.

Input material: peripheral blood. The sequence came from a woman aged 45-60 years with COVID-19, enrolled during active disease. The genes are TRBV19 and TRBJ2-7; 9 bases line up with TRBD1. The CDR3 nucleotides are TGTGCCAGTAGTTGCCTGGACAGGGGCTACGAGCAGTACTTC. It translates to CASSCLDRGYEQYF.